These 9 T cell receptor beta chains share one sample of origin, sequenced in a study of blood T cells in healthy people across ages. Next came a second PCR, run for about 7 to 12 cycles, which used a sample-barcoded 5' primer along with a J-beta primer mix. TCRdb re-called the 5' RACE reads with MiXCR, one entry per CDR3 protein. The sample contains 1 million or so distinct CDR3 sequences, 20% to 25% of which appear only once. This sample also appeared in a second study, on T cells of mothers and their children.

Source material: blood. All receptors derive from a girl aged 2 to 9 in good health.

This clonotype occurred many times. This rearrangement joins TRBV14 to TRBJ2-5; 10 bases line up with TRBD2. The CDR3 is 15 amino acids. Germline values: CDR1 SGHDN, CDR2 FVKESK. Trimming at V came to 1 base and at J to 10 bases, leaving 9 bases not matched to a gene. CDR3 sequence (DNA): TGTGCCAGCAGCCAAGGTAGCGGGGGGCCCACGGACCAGTACTTC. Amino acids: CASSQGSGGPTDQYF.

This chain links TRBV28 with TRBJ2-3; 8 bases map to TRBD1. Germline CDR1 reads MDHEN; CDR2 reads SYDVKM. The CDR3 covers 15 residues. The V gene end was trimmed by 5 bases and the J gene end by 4 bases; junction bases not matched to a gene: 8. CDR3 residues: CASSAPGQGSDTQYF. DNA for the CDR3: TGTGCCAGCAGTGCCCCCGGACAGGGTTCAGATACGCAGTATTTT.

The chain has TRBV28 and TRBJ1-2, with TRBD1 matching over 8 bases. The junction had 2 bases not matched to a gene; V was cut back by 7 bases and J by 1 base. CDR1 is MDHEN and CDR2 is SYDVKM in the germline V gene. The CDR3 length is 13 residues. CDR3 residues: CASKTGGNYGYTF. CDR3 bases: TGTGCCAGCAAAACAGGGGGTAACTATGGCTACACCTTC.

This clonotype was seen only a few times. The chain combines TRBV4-3 with TRBJ1-2; D call uncertain. The CDR3 is 16 amino acids. Trimming took off 5 bases at V and 1 base at J, with 17 bases between the two ends. Germline V gene sequence: CDR1 LGHNA, CDR2 YSLEER. CDR3 in DNA: TGCGCCAGCAGCTTTCACGGGCTCAATCATAACTATGGCTACACCTTC. Its translation is CASSFHGLNHNYGYTF.

This clonotype was seen more than once but under ten times. The chain combines TRBV29-1 with TRBJ2-2; maybe TRBD2 (6 bases). V gave up 3 bases and J gave up 6 bases, with 8 bases separating them. This CDR3 comprises 12 residues. The germline V gene encodes CDR1 SQVTM and CDR2 ANQGSEA. The CDR3 here is CSVDTGAGELFF. The CDR3 nucleotides are TGCAGCGTTGATACGGGGGCCGGGGAGCTGTTTTTT.

In this sample, this clonotype turned up a few times. The chain joins TRBV10-3 to TRBJ1-2, with TRBD1 as a possible D gene (5 bases). Germline CDR1 and CDR2: ENHRY and SYGVKD. V was pared by 6 bases and J by 4 bases, with 15 bases between. There are 14 residues in the CDR3. CDR3 sequence: CAIRVPGTGYGYTF. The CDR3 DNA reads as TGTGCCATCAGAGTACCCGGGACGGGCTATGGCTACACCTTC.

The gene calls are TRBV12-3 or TRBV12-4 and TRBJ2-5, with D possibly being TRBD1 (6 bases). The J call is in doubt because the DNA end fits TRBJ2-7 better. The CDR3 has 16 amino acids. CDR3 in amino acids: CASSQGLGDTLYEQYF. The CDR3 DNA sequence: TGTGCCAGCAGTCAAGGACTTGGGGACACCTTATACGAGCAGTACTTC.

V is TRBV29-1 and J is TRBJ2-4, with a weak D call TRBD1 (6 bases). Germline-derived CDR1 and CDR2 are SQVTM and ANQGSEA. V lost 4 bases to trimming and J lost 3 bases, with 13 bases between them. The CDR3 loop spans 14 amino acids. The CDR3 protein is CSVVWQGYKNIQYF. CDR3 in DNA: TGCAGCGTTGTATGGCAGGGGTACAAAAACATTCAGTACTTC.

This sequence joins TRBV6-5 and TRBJ2-5; D is undetermined. The CDR3 consists of 13 residues. V was clipped by 4 bases and J by 5 bases, with 11 bases between them. Germline V lookup: CDR1 MNHEY, CDR2 SVGAGI. DNA of the CDR3: TGTGCCAGCAGTTCAGGTATCAGGGAGACCCAGTACTTC. It codes for CASSSGIRETQYF.